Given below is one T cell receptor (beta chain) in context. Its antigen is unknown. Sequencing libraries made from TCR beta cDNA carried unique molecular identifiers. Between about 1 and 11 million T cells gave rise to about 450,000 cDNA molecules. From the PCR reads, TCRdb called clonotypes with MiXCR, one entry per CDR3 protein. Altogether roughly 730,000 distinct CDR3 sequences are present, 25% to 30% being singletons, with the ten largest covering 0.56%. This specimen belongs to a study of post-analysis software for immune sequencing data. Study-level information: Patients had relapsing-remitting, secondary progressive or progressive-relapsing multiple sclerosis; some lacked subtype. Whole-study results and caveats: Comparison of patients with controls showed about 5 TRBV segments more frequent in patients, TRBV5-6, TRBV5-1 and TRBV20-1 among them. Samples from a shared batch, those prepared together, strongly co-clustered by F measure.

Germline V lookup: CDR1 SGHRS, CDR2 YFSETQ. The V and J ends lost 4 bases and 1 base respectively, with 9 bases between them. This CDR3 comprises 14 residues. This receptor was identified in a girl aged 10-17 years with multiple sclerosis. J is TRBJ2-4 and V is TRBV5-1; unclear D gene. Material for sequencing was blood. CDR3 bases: TGCGCCAGCAGCCACTCCCCGGCCAAAAACATTCAGTACTTC. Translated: CASSHSPAKNIQYF.